This is a list of T cell receptor beta chains from one sample in a study of cytomegalovirus exposure and HLA in healthy donors. Sequencing used immunoSEQ multiplex PCR; TCRdb keeps in-frame clones, though not all of them. Of just over 150,000 clones in the sample, approximately 80% were seen once. Sequencing was performed on PBMCs. The source is a woman between 50 and 59 years old in good health and CMV-seropositive. The CDR3 runs from the conserved cysteine through the conserved F or W.

j_call v_call cdr3_aa
TRBJ1-3 TRBV18 CASSPEIVVAGNTIYF
TRBJ2-6 TRBV2 CASSEVSSGANVLTF
TRBJ1-5 TRBV6-4 CASSEGGQPQHF
TRBJ2-3 TRBV7-3 CASSSGGNTDTQYF
TRBJ2-3 TRBV9 CASSPLTASTDTQYF
TRBJ1-5 TRBV27 CASSLQGASNQPQHF
TRBJ2-7 TRBV9 CASSPLGQPYEQYF
TRBJ1-2 TRBV6-1 CASRVGTNYGYTF
TRBJ1-4 TRBV10-2 CASSESRFGSDEKLFF
TRBJ2-1 TRBV13 CASSSRAGQPGNNEQFF
TRBJ2-7 TRBV9 CASSAGITGGDEQYF
TRBJ1-1 TRBV23-1 CASSQYQGNTEAFF
TRBJ1-3 TRBV10-3 CAISDTGVAGNTIYF
TRBJ1-5 TRBV5-3 CARSCRDPVGQPQHF
TRBJ1-5 TRBV10-3 CAPRTPGQGPLCNQPQHF
TRBJ2-1 TRBV5-1 CASSMGGGSSYNEQFF